Shown below are 27 T cell receptor beta chains from a single sample sequenced in a study of CDR3 diversity in severe acne. TCRdb re-derived calls from the PCR reads in MiXCR, one entry per CDR3 protein. The data contain 65,000 to 95,000 distinct CDR3 sequences, 45% to 60% of them singletons. The source material was blood. All receptors come from a male donor in good health, without acne.

The chain has TRBV5-1 and TRBJ2-2; a weak D match, TRBD2 (6 bases). Trimming left V 7 bases short and J 4 bases short, with 20 bases between. CDR3 length: 16 amino acids. The germline CDR1 and CDR2 sequences are SGHRS and YFSETQ. CDR3 in DNA: TGCGCCAGCTCGCCGGGGGTCCTATCGAGCACCGGGGAGCTGTTTTTT. Translating it yields CASSPGVLSSTGELFF.

The V gene is TRBV7-2, the J gene TRBJ2-5; 14 bases match TRBD2. Germline-derived CDR1 and CDR2 are SGHTA and FQGNSA. V shed 4 bases and J 5 bases; nucleotides not matched to a gene: 9. CDR3 length equals 17 residues. CDR3 coding DNA: TGTGCCAGCAGCTCCAGACTAGCGGGGGGGCTCGGGGAGACCCAGTACTTC. Residues: CASSSRLAGGLGETQYF.

This clonotype has a count of ten or more. The V and J genes are TRBV7-8 and TRBJ1-1; D not resolved. This CDR3 is built from 13 residues. V was shortened by 5 bases and J by 4 bases, with 11 bases between the two germline ends. CDR1 and CDR2 (germline): SGHVS, FQNEAQ. Here the CDR3 DNA reads TGTGCCAGCAGCCCGAACACGATCACTGAAGCTTTCTTT. This encodes CASSPNTITEAFF.

This clonotype was counted at least ten times. The V call is TRBV28, the J call TRBJ1-2, with TRBD1 as a possible D gene (5 bases). The germline V gene has CDR1 MDHEN and CDR2 SYDVKM. V was trimmed by 6 bases and J by 5 bases, leaving 10 bases between them. CDR3 length equals 12 residues. CDR3 coding DNA: TGTGCCAGCAGACCGTCAGGGTATGGCTACACCTTC. It yields the protein CASRPSGYGYTF.

This clonotype was observed at least ten times. CDR3 sequence: CASSFLETQYF. DNA for the CDR3: TGTGCCAGCAGCTTTTTAGAGACCCAGTACTTC. The chain links TRBV7-9 to TRBJ2-5; D remains unclear. The V end was cut by 3 bases, the J end by 4 bases, with 3 bases between. CDR3 length: 11 residues. Germline V gives CDR1 SEHNR, CDR2 FQNEAQ (reference sequence).

CDR3 nucleotide sequence: TGCAGCCCTTGGACAGGGGACGGTGGCTACACCTTC. It encodes CSPWTGDGGYTF. The V call is TRBV29-1, the J call TRBJ1-2, with 9 positions matching TRBD1. Unmatched junction bases numbered 8, after V lost 8 bases and J lost 7 bases. Germline CDR1 reads SQVTM; CDR2 reads ANQGSEA. This CDR3 is 12 amino acids long.

The V call is TRBV19, the J call TRBJ2-3; 8 nucleotides align to TRBD2. Germline V lookup: CDR1 LNHDA, CDR2 SQIVND (reference sequence). The CDR3 covers 15 residues. J gave up 2 bases and V 8 bases, and 9 bases lay outside the gene matches. The CDR3: CASGAAGGYTDTQYF. In DNA form, the CDR3 reads TGTGCCAGTGGAGCTGCGGGGGGATACACAGATACGCAGTATTTT.

The gene calls are TRBV25-1 and TRBJ1-5; 10 nucleotides line up with TRBD1. The CDR3 is 16 residues long. With 5 bases clipped from V and 4 bases from J, the junction kept 8 bases outside the gene matches. The germline V gene has CDR1 MGHDK and CDR2 SYGVNS. This chain's CDR3 is CASSKTGGFGNQPQHF. Here the CDR3 DNA reads TGTGCCAGCAGTAAGACAGGGGGCTTTGGGAATCAGCCCCAGCATTTT.

This clonotype was picked up many times. The chain carries TRBV4-1 and TRBJ2-1, with TRBD1 identical over 8 bases. CDR3 size: 14 residues. CDR1 is MGHRA and CDR2 is YSYEKL in the germline V gene. J was trimmed by 7 bases and V by 4 bases; bases with no gene match: 6. CDR3 DNA sequence: TGCGCCAGCAGCCCTCTCAACAGGGGGAATGAGCAGTTCTTC. Amino acids: CASSPLNRGNEQFF.

This clonotype was seen repeatedly, ten times or more. This sequence joins TRBV5-8 and TRBJ2-6; D perhaps matches TRBD2 (6 bases). The germline V gene has CDR1 SGHTS and CDR2 YDEGEE. V was shortened by 3 bases and J by 2 bases, with 15 bases between the two germline ends. The CDR3 sequence is 17 residues long. The CDR3 loop is CASSSLMGGPGANVLTF. The CDR3 DNA reads as TGTGCCAGCAGCTCCCTGATGGGGGGTCCTGGGGCCAACGTCCTGACTTTC.

This clonotype occurred a few times. This chain links TRBV9 with TRBJ2-3; D not certain. V lost 0 bases and J lost 3, with 2 bases in between. The germline V gene has CDR1 SGDLS and CDR2 YYNGEE. The CDR3 length is 12 residues. The CDR3 DNA reads TGTGCCAGCAGCGTAGCAACAGATACGCAGTATTTT. Residues: CASSVATDTQYF.

The chain combines TRBV19 with TRBJ1-2; 9 bases are a match to TRBD1. Germline-derived CDR1 and CDR2 are LNHDA and SQIVND (reference sequence). This CDR3 contains 16 residues. Trimming at V came to 7 bases and at J to 8 bases, leaving 17 bases not matched to a gene. Here the CDR3 reads CASTQTGGSTGYGYTF. As DNA, the CDR3 is TGTGCCAGTACACAGACAGGGGGGTCAACCGGGTACGGCTACACCTTC. The full variable domain, completed using reference TRBV19 and TRBJ1-2, is DGGITQSPKYLFRKEGQNVTLSCEQNLNHDAMYWYRQDPGQGLRLIYYSQIVNDFQKGDIAEGYSVSREKKESFPLTVTSAQKNPTAFYLCASTQTGGSTGYGYTFGSGTRLTVV.

The rearrangement links TRBV7-3 to TRBJ2-2, with D possibly matching TRBD1 (6 bases). CDR3 size: 14 residues. V gave up 2 bases and J gave up 6 bases, with 10 bases separating them. In germline, CDR1 is SGHTA, CDR2 FQGTGA. CDR3 amino acids: CASSLLQGPGELFF. The CDR3 nucleotides are TGTGCCAGCAGCTTATTACAGGGTCCCGGGGAGCTGTTTTTT.

The J gene is TRBJ2-1, the V gene TRBV2; a possible D gene is TRBD1 (6 bases). Matching the DNA end better, TRBJ2-7 makes the J call doubtful. CDR1 SNHLY and CDR2 FYNNEI come from the germline V gene. The CDR3 is 13 amino acids. CDR3: CASSRDTYNTQYF. The CDR3 nucleotides are TGTGCCAGCAGTAGGGACACCTACAATACGCAGTACTTC.

To note about this clonotype: One end of the junction is discordant with germline, which a read error may explain. This chain uses TRBV5-1 with TRBJ2-3, with D perhaps matching TRBD1 or TRBD2 (5 bases each). Germline CDR1 is SGHRS and CDR2 is YFSETQ. CDR3 size: 14 residues. CDR3 DNA: TGCGCCGGCAGCTTGAGGGACGGCACAGATACGCAGTATTTT. Translated, it gives CAGSLRDGTDTQYF. The full variable domain, its missing parts supplied by reference TRBV5-1 and TRBJ2-3, is KAGVTQTPRYLIKTRGQQVTLSCSPISGHRSVSWYQQTPGQGLQFLFEYFSETQRNKGNFPGRFSGRQFSNSRSEMNVSTLELGDSALYLCAGSLRDGTDTQYFGPGTRLTVL.

This clonotype appeared many times. The chain is built from TRBV6-1 and TRBJ2-7, with 7 bases aligning to TRBD1. This CDR3 is 14 amino acids long. V dropped 1 base and J dropped 3; count of bases not matched to a gene: 3. Per germline, CDR1 MNHNS and CDR2 SASEGT. The CDR3 region has the DNA TGTGCCAGCAGTGAAGACAGGGGCTACTACGAGCAGTACTTC. Encoded protein: CASSEDRGYYEQYF.

The V call is TRBV12-3 or TRBV12-4, the J call TRBJ1-2; TRBD1 matches 11 bases. The CDR3 sequence is 14 residues long. V lost 8 bases and J lost 6; bases outside the gene matches: 8. CDR3 in DNA: TGTGCCAGCGGCTGGACAGGGGGCGCGGATGGCTACACCTTC. Protein product: CASGWTGGADGYTF.

By share, this clonotype counts as medium-sized. The V gene is TRBV24-1, the J gene TRBJ2-1, with TRBD1 matching over 9 bases. J lost 4 bases, V lost 3 bases, and 6 bases had no gene match. Germline V lookup: CDR1 KGHDR, CDR2 SFDVKD. This CDR3 spans 16 amino acids. In DNA form, the CDR3 reads TGTGCCACCAGTGATAACAGGGGGCGGCGGTACAATGAGCAGTTCTTC. Translating gives CATSDNRGRRYNEQFF.

CDR3 sequence (DNA): TGTGCCAGCAGATGGGACAGGGAGACCGGGGGGGATACGCAGTATTTT. Protein sequence: CASRWDRETGGDTQYF. The chain joins TRBV6-1 to TRBJ2-3; TRBD1 aligns across 9 bases. CDR1 is MNHNS and CDR2 is SASEGT in the germline V gene. Unmatched junction bases numbered 13, after V lost 6 bases and J lost 6 bases. The CDR3 runs to 16 residues.

V and J are TRBV7-9 and TRBJ2-5; either TRBD1 or TRBD2 may supply D (6 bases each). The CDR3 is made up of 18 amino acids. The V gene's germline CDR1 is SEHNR and CDR2 FQNEAQ (reference sequence). V shed 5 bases and J shed 0 bases, with 22 bases lying between them. CDR3 DNA sequence: TGTGCCAGCAGCAGTGCGGGGCTCGGGGGCCGTGACCAAGAGACCCAGTACTTC. Encoded protein: CASSSAGLGGRDQETQYF.

The chain employs TRBV29-1 and TRBJ1-2; 8 nucleotides agree with TRBD1. Trimming removed 5 bases from V and 7 bases from J; junction bases left unmatched: 24. The CDR3 extends over 18 amino acids. Germline V gives CDR1 SQVTM, CDR2 ANQGSEA. The CDR3 nucleotides are TGCAGCGTTAAAACTTGGACAGGGCCGGCACGGGTGTTTGGTGGCTACACCTTC. Encoded protein: CSVKTWTGPARVFGGYTF.

The table lists this clonotype with many counts. This chain uses TRBV28 with TRBJ1-1; 7 bases align to TRBD1. This CDR3 comprises 14 residues. Trimming cost V 6 bases and J 6 bases; bases outside gene matches: 10. CDR1 and CDR2 from the germline V gene are MDHEN and SYDVKM. The CDR3 DNA follows: TGTGCCAGCAGGACCCTCGGGACAGACCCTGAAGCTTTCTTT. Encoded protein: CASRTLGTDPEAFF.

The chain carries TRBV19 and TRBJ1-6, with 10 bases matching TRBD1. V gave up 9 bases and J gave up 0 bases; unmatched junction bases: 5. Germline V gives CDR1 LNHDA, CDR2 SQIVND (reference sequence). The CDR3 runs to 16 residues. The DNA for the CDR3 is TGTGCCAGAGGGACAGGGGCTATCTCCTATAATTCACCCCTCCACTTT. This translates into CARGTGAISYNSPLHF.

This clonotype came up many times. This chain connects TRBV6-5 to TRBJ2-2; D possibly corresponds to TRBD2 (6 bases). Germline V gives CDR1 MNHEY, CDR2 SVGAGI. This CDR3 is built from 13 residues. Deletions cut 6 bases from V and 15 bases from J, with 20 bases between. The CDR3: CASRPPGLGGLFF. The DNA for the CDR3 is TGTGCCAGCAGACCCCCGGGACTCGGAGGTTTGTTTTTT.

This chain joins TRBV2 and TRBJ2-6; D gene unclear. This CDR3 has 14 residues. Germline V gives CDR1 SNHLY, CDR2 FYNNEI. V was clipped by 0 bases and J by 4 bases, with 4 bases between them. The CDR3 DNA follows: TGTGCCAGCAGTGAAGCGCTCGGGGCCAACGTCCTGACTTTC. Translation gives CASSEALGANVLTF.

This chain links TRBV29-1 with TRBJ2-5; D gene ambiguous. The tail of the sequence fits TRBJ2-1 better, so the J call may be wrong. Germline V gene lookup returns CDR1 SQVTM and CDR2 ANQGSEA. This CDR3 is built from 10 residues. DNA of the CDR3: TGCAGCGTTGGCTACAATGAGCAGTTCTTC. Protein product: CSVGYNEQFF.

This chain uses TRBV7-2 with TRBJ1-1; D ambiguous. The CDR3 is 15 amino acids. V lost 0 bases and J 0 bases, leaving 8 bases between the germline ends. In germline, CDR1 is SGHTA, CDR2 FQGNSA. CDR3 sequence reads: CASSLAPPLNTEAFF. In DNA form, the CDR3 reads TGTGCCAGCAGCTTAGCCCCCCCATTGAACACTGAAGCTTTCTTT.